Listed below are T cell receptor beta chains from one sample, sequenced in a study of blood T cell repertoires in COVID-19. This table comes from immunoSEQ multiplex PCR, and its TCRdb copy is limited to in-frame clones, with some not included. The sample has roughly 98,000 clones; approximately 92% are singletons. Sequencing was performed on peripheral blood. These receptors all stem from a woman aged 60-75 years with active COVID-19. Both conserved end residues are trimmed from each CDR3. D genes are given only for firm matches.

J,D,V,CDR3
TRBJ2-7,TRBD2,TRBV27,ASSLSVSGAQPYEQY
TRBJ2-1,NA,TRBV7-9,ASSSEAGEQF
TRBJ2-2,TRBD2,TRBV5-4,ASRPGGLASGELF
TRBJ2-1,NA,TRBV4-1,ASSQDPRDNDEQF
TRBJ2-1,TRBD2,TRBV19,ASKAGEAVSEQF
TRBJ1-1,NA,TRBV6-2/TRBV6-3,ASSDRFGTEAF
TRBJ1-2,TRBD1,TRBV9,ASSPGQDRGYT
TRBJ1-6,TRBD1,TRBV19,ATTGGPYNSPLH
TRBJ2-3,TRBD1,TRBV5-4,ASSQGERTDTQY
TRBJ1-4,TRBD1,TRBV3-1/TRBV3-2,ASSHGTARTNEKLF
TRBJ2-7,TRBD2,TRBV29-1,SVEGQGGYEQY
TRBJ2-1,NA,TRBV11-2,ASSLAVYNEQF
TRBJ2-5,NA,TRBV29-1,SAREGSGETQY
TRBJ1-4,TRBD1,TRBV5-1,ASSPGTGETGLF
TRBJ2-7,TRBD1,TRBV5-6,ASSVGQGVYEQY
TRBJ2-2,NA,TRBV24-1,ATSVPVGGKGLTTGELF
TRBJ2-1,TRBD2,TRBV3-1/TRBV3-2,ASSLGTIYNEQF
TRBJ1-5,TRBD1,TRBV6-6,ASSYGTGNQPQH
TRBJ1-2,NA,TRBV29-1,SVVPQGAEGGYT
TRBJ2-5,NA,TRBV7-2,ASSLNRQETQY
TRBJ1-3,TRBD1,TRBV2,ATTGELSGNTIY
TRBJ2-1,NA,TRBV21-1,ASSKSILAGSYNEQF
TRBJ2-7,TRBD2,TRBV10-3,AISETSGGSYEQY
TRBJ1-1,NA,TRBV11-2,ASSPERKNTEAF
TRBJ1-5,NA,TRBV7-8,ASHAGFTGPSNQPQH
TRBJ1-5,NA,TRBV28,ATWGGPRQPQH
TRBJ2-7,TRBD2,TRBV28,ASSPPEREGEQY
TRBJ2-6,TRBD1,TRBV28,ASTETGTASGANVLT
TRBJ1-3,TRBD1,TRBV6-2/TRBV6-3,ASSDATDRVSGTIY
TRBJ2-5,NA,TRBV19,ASSMAAASGETQY
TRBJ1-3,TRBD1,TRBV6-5,ASSLGGASGNTIY
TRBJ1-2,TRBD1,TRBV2,ASNRDSSYGYT
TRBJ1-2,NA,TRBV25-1,ASSEGRISGYT
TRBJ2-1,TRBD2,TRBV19,ASSMREGPSEQF
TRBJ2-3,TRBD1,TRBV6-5,ASSSHRGGTDTQY
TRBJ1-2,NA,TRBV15,ATSRPDSNYGYT
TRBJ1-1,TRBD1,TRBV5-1,ASKSTGGTEAF
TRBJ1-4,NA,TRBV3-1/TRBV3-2,ASSPQGISEKLF
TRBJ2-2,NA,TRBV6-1,ASSENLPPGELF
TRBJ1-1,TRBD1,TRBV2,ASRGTGGLTEAF
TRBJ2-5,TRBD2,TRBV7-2,ASSLVRGGQQTQY
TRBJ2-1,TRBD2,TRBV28,ASGALRLAGNNEQF
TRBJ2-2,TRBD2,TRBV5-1,ASNPQAGGPGELF
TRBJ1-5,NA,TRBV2,ASSAGPGVGNQPQH
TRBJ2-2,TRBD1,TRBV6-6,AIRPGQSTGELF
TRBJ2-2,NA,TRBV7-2,ASSHGSRPNTGELF
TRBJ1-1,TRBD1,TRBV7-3,ASSPQGASSEAF
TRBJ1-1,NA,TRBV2,ASSSRDLGVAF
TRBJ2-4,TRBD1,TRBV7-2,ASSLLPGQGVNIQY
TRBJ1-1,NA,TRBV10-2,ASSVTANTEAF